Listed below are T cell receptor beta chains from one sample, sequenced in a study of CD8+CD57+ T cells in acquired aplastic anemia. TCRdb ran MiXCR on the reads and lists one entry per CDR3 protein. The sample consists of 160,000 or so distinct CDR3 sequences, 40% to 60% of them appearing once. The sequenced sample was sorted CD4+, CD8+, or CD8+CD57+ T cells (not recorded which) from PBMCs. These receptors were collected from a human donor with aplastic anemia. Each CDR3 is given with its conserved first and last residue. The order of the fields is J gene, V gene, clone size, D gene, CDR3 DNA, CDR3 protein. D genes are given only for firm matches. Size tells how often a clone was seen (once, few, many) or the class of an expanded clone, and some rows leave it out.

j_call: TRBJ1-4; v_call: TRBV7-9; clone_size: once; d_call: -; cdr3_nt: TGTGCCAGCAGCTTAGAACAGAGGGAAAAACTGTTTTTT; cdr3_aa: CASSLEQREKLFF
j_call: TRBJ2-3; v_call: TRBV29-1; clone_size: -; d_call: TRBD1; cdr3_nt: TGCAGCGCGGGACAGCACACAGATGCGCAGTATTTT; cdr3_aa: CSAGQHTDAQYF
j_call: TRBJ1-1; v_call: TRBV29-1; clone_size: many; d_call: -; cdr3_nt: TGCAGCGTCCACCCCGAGTTGAACACTGAAGCTTTCTTT; cdr3_aa: CSVHPELNTEAFF
j_call: TRBJ2-3; v_call: TRBV19; clone_size: many; d_call: -; cdr3_nt: TGTGCCAGTAGTATCGCCTGGGCGGGAACGGCGGGGACGCAGTATTTT; cdr3_aa: CASSIAWAGTAGTQYF
j_call: TRBJ2-3; v_call: TRBV7-2; clone_size: many; d_call: -; cdr3_nt: TGTGCCAGCAGCTCGTTAACAGGGCTGCGGGGCACAGATACGCAGTATTTT; cdr3_aa: CASSSLTGLRGTDTQYF
j_call: TRBJ2-7; v_call: TRBV4-1; clone_size: many; d_call: -; cdr3_nt: TGCGCCAGCAGCCAATCCCCCGGTGGACTATGGTACGAGCAGTACTTC; cdr3_aa: CASSQSPGGLWYEQYF
j_call: TRBJ2-3; v_call: TRBV5-1; clone_size: many; d_call: -; cdr3_nt: TGCGCCAGCAGCGAAAGGGTCCGGGGTAGTGATACGCAGTATTTT; cdr3_aa: CASSERVRGSDTQYF
j_call: TRBJ2-7; v_call: TRBV19; clone_size: -; d_call: TRBD2; cdr3_nt: TGTGCCAGTAGGTTAGCGGGAGGTCCTCTCGAGCAGTACTTC; cdr3_aa: CASRLAGGPLEQYF
j_call: TRBJ1-5; v_call: TRBV25-1; clone_size: few; d_call: -; cdr3_nt: TGTGCCAGCAGTGCAGCCCCGGGTCAGCCCCAGCATTTT; cdr3_aa: CASSAAPGQPQHF
j_call: TRBJ2-7; v_call: TRBV7-8; clone_size: -; d_call: -; cdr3_nt: TGTGCCAGCAGCGGCAGCTCCTACGAGCAGTACTTC; cdr3_aa: CASSGSSYEQYF
j_call: TRBJ1-2; v_call: TRBV10-3; clone_size: -; d_call: -; cdr3_nt: TGTGCCATCAGTGAGTCGACACGGAACTATGGCTACACCTTC; cdr3_aa: CAISESTRNYGYTF
j_call: TRBJ1-2; v_call: TRBV13; clone_size: -; d_call: -; cdr3_nt: TGTGCCAGCAGCCAGGGGCGGGATACTAACTATGGCTACACCTTC; cdr3_aa: CASSQGRDTNYGYTF
j_call: TRBJ2-2; v_call: TRBV7-3; clone_size: -; d_call: -; cdr3_nt: TGTGCCAGCAGGACTTCTAACACCGGGGAGCTGTTTTTT; cdr3_aa: CASRTSNTGELFF
j_call: TRBJ2-5; v_call: TRBV29-1; clone_size: -; d_call: TRBD1; cdr3_nt: TGCAGCGGCACTCGGGGGACAGGGAAAGAGACCCAGTACTTC; cdr3_aa: CSGTRGTGKETQYF
j_call: TRBJ1-2; v_call: TRBV10-2; clone_size: many; d_call: -; cdr3_nt: TGCGCCAGCAGTGCGTCGGAAAGGGCGGGCCATGGCTACACCTTC; cdr3_aa: CASSASERAGHGYTF
j_call: TRBJ1-2; v_call: TRBV29-1; clone_size: -; d_call: -; cdr3_nt: TGCAGCGTTGAATCGGGGATGGGGGGCTACACCTTC; cdr3_aa: CSVESGMGGYTF
j_call: TRBJ2-5; v_call: TRBV20-1; clone_size: -; d_call: TRBD2; cdr3_nt: TGCAGTGCGAGACTAGCGGGACAAGAGACCCAGTACTTC; cdr3_aa: CSARLAGQETQYF
j_call: TRBJ1-1; v_call: TRBV7-2; clone_size: -; d_call: -; cdr3_nt: TGTGCCAGCAGCTTCGCAGAGGGGACTGAAGCTTTCTTT; cdr3_aa: CASSFAEGTEAFF
j_call: TRBJ2-5; v_call: TRBV24-1; clone_size: few; d_call: -; cdr3_nt: TGTGCCACCAGTGATCTAACTAGTAACCAAGAGACCCAGTACTTC; cdr3_aa: CATSDLTSNQETQYF
j_call: TRBJ1-6; v_call: TRBV20-1; clone_size: few; d_call: -; cdr3_nt: TGCAGTGCGGGGGGTATGGGTAATTCACCCCTCCACTTT; cdr3_aa: CSAGGMGNSPLHF
j_call: TRBJ1-2; v_call: TRBV12-3/TRBV12-4; clone_size: many; d_call: TRBD1; cdr3_nt: TGTGCCAGCAGTGGAACAGGGGGCGCTGGGCGGAACTATGGCTACACCTTC; cdr3_aa: CASSGTGGAGRNYGYTF
j_call: TRBJ1-2; v_call: TRBV10-3; clone_size: -; d_call: -; cdr3_nt: TGTGCCATCAGTGCGGACACCCTTAACTATGGCTACACCTTC; cdr3_aa: CAISADTLNYGYTF
j_call: TRBJ2-2; v_call: TRBV20-1; clone_size: many; d_call: -; cdr3_nt: TGCAGTGCTAGAGATATACGCGCGGACACCGGGGAGCTGTTTTTT; cdr3_aa: CSARDIRADTGELFF
j_call: TRBJ2-3; v_call: TRBV11-2; clone_size: many; d_call: TRBD1; cdr3_nt: TGTGCCAGCAGCCAGGACAGGGCCGATACGCAGTATTTT; cdr3_aa: CASSQDRADTQYF
j_call: TRBJ1-2; v_call: TRBV19; clone_size: many; d_call: TRBD1; cdr3_nt: TGTGCCAGTGCCCGATCACAGGGGGTGAATGGCTACACCTTC; cdr3_aa: CASARSQGVNGYTF
j_call: TRBJ1-1; v_call: TRBV7-6; clone_size: -; d_call: -; cdr3_nt: TGTGCCAGCAGCCACTGGGGTGAAGCTTTCTTT; cdr3_aa: CASSHWGEAFF
j_call: TRBJ1-5; v_call: TRBV6-1; clone_size: -; d_call: -; cdr3_nt: TGTGCCAGCAGTGACTGGGTTGATAGCAATCAGCCCCAGCATTTT; cdr3_aa: CASSDWVDSNQPQHF
j_call: TRBJ1-6; v_call: TRBV7-3; clone_size: many; d_call: -; cdr3_nt: TGTGCCAGCAGCCATACAGAGAATTCACCCCTCCACTTT; cdr3_aa: CASSHTENSPLHF
j_call: TRBJ1-1; v_call: TRBV4-1; clone_size: -; d_call: TRBD1; cdr3_nt: TGCGCCAGCAGCCTAAGGAGCACAGGGGGCCCGAACACTGAAGCTTTCTTT; cdr3_aa: CASSLRSTGGPNTEAFF
j_call: TRBJ2-3; v_call: TRBV12-3/TRBV12-4; clone_size: many; d_call: -; cdr3_nt: TGTGCCAGCAGTTTCCCACAATCGGATACGCAGTATTTT; cdr3_aa: CASSFPQSDTQYF
j_call: TRBJ2-7; v_call: TRBV7-7; clone_size: -; d_call: TRBD1; cdr3_nt: TGTGCCAGCAGATTTGGCCAGGACAGGGACCACGAGCAGTACTTC; cdr3_aa: CASRFGQDRDHEQYF
j_call: TRBJ2-7; v_call: TRBV12-5; clone_size: many; d_call: -; cdr3_nt: TGTGCTAGTGGTTGGTTGGAGACTTCCTACGAGCAGTACTTC; cdr3_aa: CASGWLETSYEQYF
j_call: TRBJ1-3; v_call: TRBV19; clone_size: -; d_call: -; cdr3_nt: TGTGCTATCAGGGGATCTGGAAACACCATATATTTT; cdr3_aa: CAIRGSGNTIYF
j_call: TRBJ2-5; v_call: TRBV28; clone_size: many; d_call: -; cdr3_nt: TGTGCCAGCAGTTTGGACAGAGAAGAGACCCAGTACTTC; cdr3_aa: CASSLDREETQYF
j_call: TRBJ2-7; v_call: TRBV10-3; clone_size: -; d_call: -; cdr3_nt: TGTGCCATCCTAACAGGGTACTCCTACGAGCAGTACTTC; cdr3_aa: CAILTGYSYEQYF
j_call: TRBJ2-6; v_call: TRBV5-6; clone_size: many; d_call: -; cdr3_nt: TGTGCCAGCAGCTTGGGGCGGGTACTTAGCTTAGGGGCCAACGTCCTGACTTTC; cdr3_aa: CASSLGRVLSLGANVLTF
j_call: TRBJ2-6; v_call: TRBV20-1; clone_size: -; d_call: -; cdr3_nt: TGCAGTGCTAGGGAAGGCGCCTCTGGGGCCAACGTCCTGACTTTC; cdr3_aa: CSAREGASGANVLTF
j_call: TRBJ1-1; v_call: TRBV7-9; clone_size: many; d_call: -; cdr3_nt: TGTGCCAGCAGCTTATGGGGGGAAGCTTTCTTT; cdr3_aa: CASSLWGEAFF
j_call: TRBJ2-3; v_call: TRBV2; clone_size: few; d_call: -; cdr3_nt: TGTGCCAGCAGTGGATATACGCAGTATTTT; cdr3_aa: CASSGYTQYF
j_call: TRBJ2-1; v_call: TRBV12-3/TRBV12-4; clone_size: -; d_call: TRBD2; cdr3_nt: TGTGCCAGCAGTTTATCTGCAGCTAGCGGGGGGGCAGGGCAGTTCTTC; cdr3_aa: CASSLSAASGGAGQFF